This T cell receptor (beta chain) was identified in a study of prognosis after radiotherapy for stage I lung cancer. Study context: The study delivered radiotherapy as SBRT in 3 to 5 fractions, with a biologically effective dose of at least 100 Gy. Study-level findings and limits: Usage of TRBV and TRBJ genes reportedly differed between metastatic and non-metastatic patients. The study left the tumor specificity of the expanded TCR clones undetermined.

The CDR3 totals 14 residues. V lost 0 bases and J 3 bases, leaving 6 bases between the germline ends. Germline V gene lookup returns CDR1 LGHDT and CDR2 YNNKEL (reference sequence). Amplification of TCR beta CDR3 from genomic DNA used two-round multiplex PCR. Primers specific to each TRBV and TRBJ gene drove first-round PCR. TCRdb passed the multiplex PCR reads through MiXCR, listing each CDR3 protein once. This sample has about 28,000 distinct CDR3 sequences; about a third occur once, and the top ten carry about 12%. This clonotype has at least ten counts. Its antigen is as yet unknown. The sequencing used PBMCs, collected before or after stereotactic body radiation therapy (not recorded which). This TCR was sampled from a donor aged 50 or older with non-small cell lung cancer. The chain carries TRBV3-1 and TRBJ2-1; D is unresolved. The DNA of the CDR3 is TGTGCCAGCAGCCAAGACAGGTTCTACAATGAGCAGTTCTTC. Protein: CASSQDRFYNEQFF.